Following are 30 T cell receptor beta chains from one sample sequenced in a study of blood T cell repertoires in COVID-19. TCRdb's table, derived via immunoSEQ multiplex PCR, lists solely in-frame clones and lacks some. The sample carries some 74,000 clones, around 85% recorded once. The sample comprised peripheral blood. The receptors stem from a woman between 50 and 59 years old with acute or convalescent COVID-19.

This clone has just a few counts. V usage is TRBV7-2 and J usage is TRBJ1-1, with D unclear. The CDR3 has 13 amino acids. CDR1 is SGHTA, CDR2 FQGNSA, per germline. Deletions cut 2 bases from V and 7 bases from J, with 11 bases between. The CDR3 loop reads CASSLWRFGEAFF. CDR3 DNA: TGTGCCAGCAGCTTATGGAGGTTTGGTGAAGCTTTCTTT. Filled out from reference TRBV7-2 and TRBJ1-1, the complete variable domain reads GAGVSQSPSNKVTEKGKDVELRCDPISGHTALYWYRQSLGQGLEFLIYFQGNSAPDKSGLPSDRFSAERTGGSVSTLTIQRTQQEDSAVYLCASSLWRFGEAFFGQGTRLTVV.

The chain has TRBV5-1 and TRBJ2-7; D is unresolved. This CDR3 comprises 14 residues. Germline V gene sequence: CDR1 SGHRS, CDR2 YFSETQ. V lost 0 bases, J lost 2 bases, and 9 bases lay in between. For the CDR3, the DNA is TGCGCCAGCAGCTTGGGGAGTATTACCTACGAGCAGTACTTC. Translated: CASSLGSITYEQYF.

The chain is built from TRBV27 and TRBJ1-4; D might be TRBD1 (5 bases). The CDR3 covers 15 residues. Trimming took off 2 bases at V and 8 bases at J, with 15 bases between the two ends. CDR1 and CDR2 from the germline V gene are MNHEY and SMNVEV (reference sequence). CDR3 amino acids: CASSLGGTAGEKLFF. The CDR3 coding sequence is TGTGCCAGCAGTTTAGGGGGGACGGCTGGGGAAAAACTGTTTTTT. Full variable domain (rest looked up from reference TRBV27 and TRBJ1-4): EAQVTQNPRYLITVTGKKLTVTCSQNMNHEYMSWYRQDPGLGLRQIYYSMNVEVTDKGDVPEGYKVSRKEKRNFPLILESPSPNQTSLYFCASSLGGTAGEKLFFGSGTQLSVL.

The genes are TRBV2 and TRBJ2-7; 13 bases line up with TRBD2. The CDR3 spans 14 residues. Germline V CDR1 and CDR2: SNHLY, FYNNEI. The trim removed 4 bases at V and 3 bases at J, leaving 0 bases unmatched. CDR3 amino acids: CASSGLAGGYEQYF. CDR3 nucleotide sequence: TGTGCCAGCAGTGGACTAGCGGGGGGCTACGAGCAGTACTTC.

The V and J genes are TRBV4-1 and TRBJ1-2; D is undetermined. Germline CDR1 is MGHRA and CDR2 is YSYEKL. This CDR3 comprises 14 residues. Trimming left V 0 bases short and J 5 bases short, with 10 bases between. CDR3 DNA sequence: TGCGCCAGCAGCCAAGATTGGGAGGAGTATGGCTACACCTTC. Translation gives CASSQDWEEYGYTF.

This clone was detected many times. This chain uses TRBV9 with TRBJ2-3; 9 bases line up with TRBD2. J gave up 4 bases and V 0 bases, and 6 bases lay outside the gene matches. The CDR3 has 16 residues. In germline, CDR1 is SGDLS, CDR2 YYNGEE. The CDR3 DNA is TGTGCCAGCAGCGTAGCGCCTAGCGGGAAGGCAGATACGCAGTATTTT. This gives the protein CASSVAPSGKADTQYF.

The V call is TRBV12-3 or TRBV12-4, the J call TRBJ1-2; D gene uncertain. V lost 6 bases and J 4 bases, leaving 6 bases between the germline ends. The length of the CDR3 is 11 residues. The CDR3 sequence: CASSGFYGYTF. CDR3 in DNA: TGTGCCAGCAGCGGGTTCTATGGCTACACCTTC.

This chain links TRBV18 with TRBJ1-5; TRBD1 matches 7 bases. CDR3 length: 15 residues. After removal of 2 bases from V and 4 bases from J, the junction contained 5 bases not matched to a gene. CDR1 and CDR2 from the germline V gene are KGHSH and LQKENI. For the CDR3, the DNA is TGTGCCAGCTCACCATCCCAGGGGGAGAATCAGCCCCAGCATTTT. Translation gives CASSPSQGENQPQHF. Full variable domain (remainder filled in from reference TRBV18 and TRBJ1-5): NAGVMQNPRHLVRRRGQEARLRCSPMKGHSHVYWYRQLPEEGLKFMVYLQKENIIDESGMPKERFSAEFPKEGPSILRIQQVVRGDSAAYFCASSPSQGENQPQHFGDGTRLSIL.

The rearrangement uses TRBV5-1 and TRBJ2-3, with D possibly being TRBD1 (6 bases). V lost 4 bases, J lost 0 bases, and 12 bases lay in between. Germline-derived CDR1 and CDR2 are SGHRS and YFSETQ. The CDR3 is made up of 15 amino acids. The CDR3 coding sequence is TGCGCCAGCAGCCGCCGGACAGAGAGCACAGATACGCAGTATTTT. Residues: CASSRRTESTDTQYF. Full variable domain (remainder filled in from reference TRBV5-1 and TRBJ2-3): KAGVTQTPRYLIKTRGQQVTLSCSPISGHRSVSWYQQTPGQGLQFLFEYFSETQRNKGNFPGRFSGRQFSNSRSEMNVSTLELGDSALYLCASSRRTESTDTQYFGPGTRLTVL.

V and J are TRBV7-3 and TRBJ1-1; perhaps TRBD1 as D (5 bases). The germline CDR1 and CDR2 sequences are SGHTA and FQGTGA. V dropped 1 base and J dropped 4 bases, with 7 bases sitting between them. The CDR3 runs 13 residues. The CDR3 DNA reads as TGTGCCAGCAGCTTAAGACAGTCCACTGAAGCTTTCTTT. Its protein product is CASSLRQSTEAFF.

V usage is TRBV7-3 and J usage is TRBJ2-7; the D gene is possibly TRBD1 (7 bases). CDR1 is SGHTA and CDR2 is FQGTGA in the germline V gene. The CDR3 runs 15 residues. V shed 5 bases and J shed 4 bases, with 18 bases lying between them. The CDR3 DNA follows: TGTGCCAGCAGCCCAGCGGCGGGACAGATTTACGAGCAGTACTTC. Its translation is CASSPAAGQIYEQYF.

This chain joins TRBV29-1 and TRBJ1-1, with 8 bases fitting TRBD1. CDR3 size: 13 residues. In germline, CDR1 is SQVTM, CDR2 ANQGSEA. V dropped 6 bases and J dropped 3; count of bases not matched to a gene: 6. The CDR3 region has the DNA TGCAGCGTGGAGGGACAGGCGGACACTGAAGCTTTCTTT. It is translated as CSVEGQADTEAFF.

The gene calls are TRBV10-2 and TRBJ1-2; D ambiguous. This CDR3 contains 14 residues. Trimming pared 0 bases from V and 8 bases from J, leaving 13 bases between. Germline CDR1 reads WSHSY; CDR2 reads SAAADI. In nucleotides, the CDR3 is TGCGCCAGCAGTGAGTCGGGAGTTATTAGCGGCTACACCTTC. Protein sequence: CASSESGVISGYTF.

With respect to this clone: Other DNA sequences in the sample encode the same CDR3. The rearrangement links TRBV7-3 to TRBJ1-1; D is perhaps TRBD1 (6 bases). V was trimmed by 2 bases and J by 1 base, leaving 14 bases between them. Germline CDR1 SGHTA, CDR2 FQGTGA. The CDR3 has 16 residues. The CDR3 loop reads CASSLRGGSRNTEAFF. As DNA, the CDR3 is TGTGCCAGCAGCTTACGCGGGGGCTCTCGGAACACTGAAGCTTTCTTT.

This chain links TRBV6-6 with TRBJ2-1; 7 bases align to TRBD1. V gave up 2 bases and J gave up 5 bases; unmatched junction bases: 3. This CDR3 has 14 amino acids. The germline V gene has CDR1 MNHNY and CDR2 SVGAGI (reference sequence). The CDR3 loop reads CASSYGTANNEQFF. In DNA, the CDR3 is TGTGCCAGCAGTTACGGGACAGCTAACAATGAGCAGTTCTTC.

Only a few counts were recorded for this clone. This chain uses TRBV12-1 with TRBJ2-3; whether TRBD2, the table's D call, matches the DNA was not checked. TRBV12-1 is classified as a pseudogene. CDR3 length: 14 amino acids. This CDR3 is CASYRLAGGDTQYF. As DNA, the CDR3 is TGTGCCAGCTATAGGCTAGCGGGGGGGGATACGCAGTATTTT.

This clone was observed a few times. The chain employs TRBV18 and TRBJ1-2; weak D call: TRBD1 (6 bases). Germline CDR1 is KGHSH and CDR2 is LQKENI. The CDR3 runs to 15 residues. Trimming pared 2 bases from V and 3 bases from J, leaving 13 bases between. The CDR3: CASSPGARQDYGYTF. For the CDR3, the DNA is TGTGCCAGCTCACCAGGGGCCAGACAGGACTATGGCTACACCTTC.

The chain combines TRBV6-2 or TRBV6-3 with TRBJ2-1, with 7 bases that match TRBD2. V lost 2 bases to trimming and J lost 5 bases; unmatched junction nucleotides: 12. From germline, CDR1 is MNHEY and CDR2 SVGEGT. This CDR3 has 17 amino acids. The CDR3 reads CASSYPFGGVAHNEQFF. CDR3 DNA sequence: TGTGCCAGCAGTTACCCGTTTGGGGGGGTGGCACACAATGAGCAGTTCTTC.

This chain links TRBV2 with TRBJ2-6; 7 nucleotides agree with TRBD1. This CDR3 has 15 amino acids. The V segment lost 9 bases and the J segment 0 bases; nucleotides outside the gene matches: 5. Germline values: CDR1 SNHLY, CDR2 FYNNEI. CDR3 bases: TGTGCCAGAGCAGGGGGATTCTCTGGGGCCAACGTCCTGACTTTC. It yields the protein CARAGGFSGANVLTF.

This clone was recorded a few times. This chain connects TRBV28 to TRBJ2-1; TRBD2 is a possible D gene (6 bases). CDR1 and CDR2 (germline): MDHEN, SYDVKM. The CDR3 consists of 18 residues. Trimming left V 5 bases short and J 3 bases short, with 23 bases between. Here the CDR3 reads CASSLLNEVGLHYNEQFF. Written as DNA, the CDR3 is TGTGCCAGCAGTCTACTTAATGAGGTCGGACTACACTACAATGAGCAGTTCTTC.

V and J are TRBV13 and TRBJ2-3; D uncertain. The CDR3 has 12 residues. Looked up from germline, CDR1 is PRHDT and CDR2 is FYEKMQ (reference sequence). V lost 0 bases and J 11 bases, leaving 9 bases between the germline ends. The CDR3 sequence: CASSLGPLRQYF. The DNA for the CDR3 is TGTGCCAGCAGCTTAGGACCATTGAGGCAGTATTTT.

The sample holds a few counts of this clone. The chain carries TRBV5-1 and TRBJ2-1; tentative D call: TRBD1 (6 bases). The CDR3 is made up of 13 amino acids. V was pared by 4 bases and J by 4 bases, with 9 bases between. Germline values: CDR1 SGHRS, CDR2 YFSETQ. CDR3 DNA: TGCGCCAGCAGCCCGGACAGATACAATGAGCAGTTCTTC. This translates into CASSPDRYNEQFF. The variable domain in full, completed from reference TRBV5-1 and TRBJ2-1, reads KAGVTQTPRYLIKTRGQQVTLSCSPISGHRSVSWYQQTPGQGLQFLFEYFSETQRNKGNFPGRFSGRQFSNSRSEMNVSTLELGDSALYLCASSPDRYNEQFFGPGTRLTVL.

This clone occurred a few times. The chain employs TRBV11-2 and TRBJ2-7; 7 bases fit TRBD1. Germline V lookup: CDR1 SGHAT, CDR2 FQNNGV. The J segment lost 2 bases and the V segment lost 5 bases, leaving 6 bases of the junction unmatched. CDR3 length: 14 residues. This chain's CDR3 is CASSQTGTAYEQYF. As DNA, the CDR3 is TGTGCCAGCAGCCAGACCGGGACAGCCTACGAGCAGTACTTC.

This clone came up once. The gene calls are TRBV5-1 and TRBJ2-5; 12 bases agree with TRBD2. CDR1 and CDR2 from the germline V gene are SGHRS and YFSETQ. There are 17 residues in the CDR3. The trim removed 0 bases at V and 5 bases at J, leaving 8 bases unmatched. CDR3 sequence: CASSLEASSGGAETQYF. The DNA of the CDR3 is TGCGCCAGCAGCTTGGAGGCATCTAGCGGGGGGGCGGAGACCCAGTACTTC.

The chain recombines TRBV19 with TRBJ2-2, with 8 bases matching TRBD2. The CDR3 consists of 15 residues. The V segment lost 3 bases and the J segment 6 bases; nucleotides outside the gene matches: 6. Germline CDR1 reads LNHDA; CDR2 reads SQIVND (reference sequence). CDR3 sequence: CASSMVAGKAGELFF. In DNA form, the CDR3 reads TGTGCCAGTAGTATGGTAGCGGGGAAGGCCGGGGAGCTGTTTTTT. Full variable domain (rest looked up from reference TRBV19 and TRBJ2-2): DGGITQSPKYLFRKEGQNVTLSCEQNLNHDAMYWYRQDPGQGLRLIYYSQIVNDFQKGDIAEGYSVSREKKESFPLTVTSAQKNPTAFYLCASSMVAGKAGELFFGEGSRLTVL.

The chain recombines TRBV4-3 with TRBJ2-3; 9 nucleotides line up with TRBD2. With 4 bases clipped from V and 6 bases from J, the junction kept 14 bases outside the gene matches. Germline V gene data show CDR1 as LGHNA and CDR2 as YSLEER. The CDR3 totals 17 residues. The CDR3 here is CASSPESMAGGQDTQYF. The CDR3 DNA reads TGCGCCAGCAGCCCAGAAAGTATGGCGGGAGGGCAGGATACGCAGTATTTT.

V gene TRBV9 combines with J gene TRBJ2-4; 9 bases are a match to TRBD2. The junction had 4 bases not matched to a gene; V was cut back by 3 bases and J by 0 bases. Germline assignment: CDR1 SGDLS and CDR2 YYNGEE. The CDR3 length is 16 residues. The CDR3 sequence: CASSGAGGLAKNIQYF. The CDR3 DNA reads TGTGCCAGCAGCGGTGCGGGGGGGCTAGCCAAAAACATTCAGTACTTC. The full variable domain, with the rest looked up from reference TRBV9 and TRBJ2-4, is DSGVTQTPKHLITATGQRVTLRCSPRSGDLSVYWYQQSLDQGLQFLIQYYNGEERAKGNILERFSAQQFPDLHSELNLSSLELGDSALYFCASSGAGGLAKNIQYFGAGTRLSVL.

The chain uses TRBV5-5 and TRBJ1-1; D may be TRBD1 (6 bases). Germline CDR1 is SGHKS and CDR2 is YYEKEE (reference sequence). The CDR3 has 14 amino acids. V lost 4 bases and J lost 3, with 13 bases in between. DNA of the CDR3: TGTGCCAGCAGCGACGATCAGGGGCACACTGAAGCTTTCTTT. It specifies CASSDDQGHTEAFF.

The chain joins TRBV29-1 to TRBJ2-1, with a weak D call TRBD2 (6 bases). The germline gives CDR1 SQVTM, CDR2 ANQGSEA. This CDR3 is 14 amino acids long. The V end was cut by 5 bases, the J end by 4 bases, with 15 bases between. CDR3 in DNA: TGCAGCGTTTCCCGGGACTCTCGGTACAATGAGCAGTTCTTC. Protein product: CSVSRDSRYNEQFF.

This clone turned up a few times. CDR3 nucleotide sequence: TGCGCCAGCAGCAAGGGACAGGTCATGAACACTGAAGCTTTCTTT. Protein product: CASSKGQVMNTEAFF. The chain joins TRBV5-1 to TRBJ1-1; TRBD1 matches 8 bases. Losses at the gene ends were 4 bases for V and 0 bases for J; bases not matched to a gene: 5. CDR1 and CDR2 (germline): SGHRS, YFSETQ. This CDR3 is 15 amino acids long.